These 11 T cell receptor beta chains share one sample of origin, sequenced in a study of T cells in Graves' hyperthyroidism and ophthalmopathy. Regions amplified from RNA transcripts were the TCR beta CDR3 regions. The HTBI primer set served for first-round RT-PCR of the TCR CDR3. MiXCR, run by TCRdb on the multiplex PCR reads, gives a single entry per CDR3 protein. In the table there are hundreds of thousands of distinct CDR3 sequences, 38% of which are singletons. Material for sequencing was blood. The receptor source for this set is a man aged 18 to 29 with Graves' hyperthyroidism.

In the case of this clonotype: One end of the junction is discordant with germline, which a read error may explain. This rearrangement joins TRBV7-9 to TRBJ2-7; perhaps TRBD2 as D (6 bases). This CDR3 contains 14 residues. Germline V gene data show CDR1 as SEHNR and CDR2 as FQNEAQ (reference sequence). The CDR3 nucleotides are TGTGCCAGCAGTTTAGCTAGTAGCGGCTACGAGCAGTACTTC. It encodes CASSLASSGYEQYF.

The table lists this clonotype with a few counts. The CDR3 DNA follows: TGCAGTGCTAGAGAAAGTGGCTCACGGGACGAGCAGTACTTC. Its translation: CSARESGSRDEQYF. This chain links TRBV20-1 with TRBJ2-7; D unresolved. V gave up 0 bases and J gave up 5 bases, with 14 bases separating them. Per the germline V gene, CDR1 is DFQATT and CDR2 is SNEGSKA (reference sequence). The CDR3 loop spans 14 amino acids.

The chain carries TRBV4-3 and TRBJ2-7, with no clear D. The CDR3 sequence is 15 residues long. Germline loops: CDR1 LGHNA, CDR2 YSLEER. Trimming removed 1 base from V and 7 bases from J, with 17 bases in between. The CDR3 loop reads CASSQVGGTLGEQYF. The CDR3 bases are TGCGCCAGCAGCCAAGTAGGTGGTACCCTGGGGGAGCAGTACTTC.

This clonotype was found many times. The chain joins TRBV7-3 to TRBJ1-2; perhaps TRBD1 as D (6 bases). There are 13 residues in the CDR3. Germline V gene data show CDR1 as SGHTA and CDR2 as FQGTGA. V gave up 0 bases and J gave up 7 bases, with 9 bases separating them. Here the CDR3 DNA reads TGTGCCAGCAGCTTAACGGACAGCGCTGGCTACACCTTC. Translating gives CASSLTDSAGYTF.

J is TRBJ1-2 and V is TRBV10-3; D call uncertain. CDR1 is ENHRY, CDR2 SYGVKD, per germline. This CDR3 has 13 amino acids. V was pared by 6 bases and J by 8 bases, with 16 bases between. CDR3 amino acids: CAISPDTTEGYTF. The CDR3 DNA reads TGTGCCATCAGCCCGGATACTACTGAGGGCTACACCTTC.

This clonotype was recorded once. This chain joins TRBV29-1 and TRBJ2-7, with 8 bases matching TRBD1. There are 14 residues in the CDR3. Germline V CDR1 and CDR2: SQVTM, ANQGSEA. V shed 8 bases and J 0 bases; nucleotides not matched to a gene: 9. CDR3 protein: CSLGGQGFSYEQYF. The DNA for the CDR3 is TGCAGCTTAGGAGGACAGGGTTTCTCCTACGAGCAGTACTTC.

The chain carries TRBV2 and TRBJ1-3; D gene unclear. CDR1 and CDR2 (germline): SNHLY, FYNNEI. The length of the CDR3 is 13 residues. Trimming stripped 4 bases from V and 7 bases from J, with 11 bases between. Written as DNA, the CDR3 is TGTGCCAGCAGTGTGTTAGCGGCGAACACCATATATTTT. Its protein product is CASSVLAANTIYF.

This clonotype was seen ten or more times. V is TRBV15 and J is TRBJ1-5, with TRBD1 identical over 7 bases. Trimming took 5 bases from V and 2 from J; bases not matched to a gene: 3. Germline V lookup: CDR1 LNHNV, CDR2 YYDKDF (reference sequence). The CDR3 consists of 14 residues. The chain's CDR3 is CATSDGQGNQPQHF. DNA for the CDR3: TGTGCCACCAGCGACGGACAGGGCAATCAGCCCCAGCATTTT.

The CDR3 DNA sequence: TGTGCCAGCAGGAGAGGGACAGGGAAAGCCGGGGAGCTGTTTTTT. It translates to CASRRGTGKAGELFF. The J gene is TRBJ2-2, the V gene TRBV2, with 9 bases that match TRBD1. CDR3 length: 15 amino acids. Germline CDR1 and CDR2: SNHLY and FYNNEI. Trimming removed 6 bases from V and 6 bases from J; junction bases left unmatched: 8.

This clonotype was counted many times. The genes are TRBV12-3 or TRBV12-4 and TRBJ1-5, with 7 nucleotides matching TRBD1. Trimming cost V 8 bases and J 3 bases; bases outside gene matches: 7. The CDR3 covers 14 residues. For the CDR3, the DNA is TGTGCCAGCTCCCAGGGGGGCCACAATCAGCCCCAGCATTTT. Encoded protein: CASSQGGHNQPQHF.

A few counts support this clonotype. V and J are TRBV6-1 and TRBJ1-1; TRBD1 matches at 7 bases. This CDR3 is built from 15 residues. Germline V gene sequence: CDR1 MNHNS, CDR2 SASEGT. Trimming removed 3 bases from V and 6 bases from J; junction bases left unmatched: 10. In nucleotides, the CDR3 is TGTGCCAGCAGTGAGGTGGCAGGGGGTCTCGCTGAAGCTTTCTTT. Its translation is CASSEVAGGLAEAFF.